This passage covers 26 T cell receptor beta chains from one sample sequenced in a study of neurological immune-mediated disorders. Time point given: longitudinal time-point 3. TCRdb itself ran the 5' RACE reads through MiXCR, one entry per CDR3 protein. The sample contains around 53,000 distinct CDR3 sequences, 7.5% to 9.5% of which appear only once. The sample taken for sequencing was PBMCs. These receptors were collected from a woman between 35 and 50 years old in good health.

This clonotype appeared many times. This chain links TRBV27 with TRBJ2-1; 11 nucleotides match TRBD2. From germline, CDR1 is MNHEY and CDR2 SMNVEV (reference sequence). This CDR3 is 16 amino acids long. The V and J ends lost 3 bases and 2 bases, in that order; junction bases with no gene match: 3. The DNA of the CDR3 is TGTGCCAGCAGTTTCATAGCGGGAGGGCCCTACAATGAGCAGTTCTTC. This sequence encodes CASSFIAGGPYNEQFF.

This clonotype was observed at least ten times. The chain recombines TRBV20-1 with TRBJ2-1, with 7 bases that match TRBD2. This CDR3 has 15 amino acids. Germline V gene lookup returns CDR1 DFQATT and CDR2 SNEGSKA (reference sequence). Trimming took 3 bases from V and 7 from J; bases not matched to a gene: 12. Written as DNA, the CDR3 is TGCAGTGCTAGTGAAACTAGCGACCAGGAGAATGAGCAGTTCTTC. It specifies CSASETSDQENEQFF.

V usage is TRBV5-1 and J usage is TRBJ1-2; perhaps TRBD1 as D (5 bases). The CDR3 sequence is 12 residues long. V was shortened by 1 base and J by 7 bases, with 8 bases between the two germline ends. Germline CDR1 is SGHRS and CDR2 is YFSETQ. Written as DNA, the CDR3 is TGCGCCAGCAGCTTGCAGGGTCGTGGCTACACCTTC. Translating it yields CASSLQGRGYTF.

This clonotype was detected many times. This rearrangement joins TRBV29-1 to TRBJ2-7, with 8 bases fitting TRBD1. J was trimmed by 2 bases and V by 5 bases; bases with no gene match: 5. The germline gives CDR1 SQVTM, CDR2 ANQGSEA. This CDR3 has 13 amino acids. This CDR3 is CSVMTGDPYEQYF. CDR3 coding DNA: TGCAGCGTTATGACAGGGGACCCCTACGAGCAGTACTTC.

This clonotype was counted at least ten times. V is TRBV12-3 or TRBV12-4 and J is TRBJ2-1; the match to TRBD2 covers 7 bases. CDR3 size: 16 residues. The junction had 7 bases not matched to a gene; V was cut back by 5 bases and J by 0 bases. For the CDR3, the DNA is TGTGCCAGCAGTGGCCGCTGGGACTACTCCTACAATGAGCAGTTCTTC. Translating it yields CASSGRWDYSYNEQFF.

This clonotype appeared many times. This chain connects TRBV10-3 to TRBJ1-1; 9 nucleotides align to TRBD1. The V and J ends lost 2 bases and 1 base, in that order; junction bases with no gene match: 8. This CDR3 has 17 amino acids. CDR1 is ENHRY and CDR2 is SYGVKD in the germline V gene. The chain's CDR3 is CAISEAPGQGRNTEAFF. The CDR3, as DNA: TGTGCCATCAGTGAGGCCCCGGGACAGGGTCGGAACACTGAAGCTTTCTTT.

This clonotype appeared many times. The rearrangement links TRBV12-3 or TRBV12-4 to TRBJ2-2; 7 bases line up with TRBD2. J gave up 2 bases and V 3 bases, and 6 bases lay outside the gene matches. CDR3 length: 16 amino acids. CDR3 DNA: TGTGCCAGCAGTTTTTTTGGCGGGAGTAACACCGGGGAGCTGTTTTTT. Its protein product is CASSFFGGSNTGELFF.

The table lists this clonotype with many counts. The CDR3 DNA reads as TGTGCCAGCAGCCATTCCTCAGGGGATGGCTACACCTTC. It is translated as CASSHSSGDGYTF. The J gene is TRBJ1-2, the V gene TRBV4-2, with a possible D match to TRBD1 (6 bases). V lost 3 bases to trimming and J lost 6 bases, with 11 bases between them. This CDR3 spans 13 amino acids. Germline assignment: CDR1 LGHNA and CDR2 YNFKEQ.

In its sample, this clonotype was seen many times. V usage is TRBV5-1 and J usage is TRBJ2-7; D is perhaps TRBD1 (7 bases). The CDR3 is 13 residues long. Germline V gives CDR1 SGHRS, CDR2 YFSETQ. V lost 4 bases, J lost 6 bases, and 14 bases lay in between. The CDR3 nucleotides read TGCGCCAGCAGCGGCGGGACAGCCGGCGAGCAGTACTTC. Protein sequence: CASSGGTAGEQYF. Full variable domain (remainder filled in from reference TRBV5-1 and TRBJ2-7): KAGVTQTPRYLIKTRGQQVTLSCSPISGHRSVSWYQQTPGQGLQFLFEYFSETQRNKGNFPGRFSGRQFSNSRSEMNVSTLELGDSALYLCASSGGTAGEQYFGPGTRLTVT.

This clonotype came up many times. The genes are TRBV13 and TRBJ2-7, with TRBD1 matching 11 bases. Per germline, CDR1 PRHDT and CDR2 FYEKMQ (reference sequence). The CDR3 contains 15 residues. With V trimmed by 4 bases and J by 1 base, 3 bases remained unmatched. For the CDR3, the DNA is TGTGCCAGCAGCTCGGGACAGGGGGTGTCCTACGAGCAGTACTTC. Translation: CASSSGQGVSYEQYF.

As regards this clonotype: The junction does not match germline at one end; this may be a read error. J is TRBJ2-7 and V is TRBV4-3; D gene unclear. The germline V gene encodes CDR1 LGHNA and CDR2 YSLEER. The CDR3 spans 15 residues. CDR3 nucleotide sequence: TGCGCCAGCAACCAAGGGATCGGAGACAAGGCCGAGCAGTACTTC. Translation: CASNQGIGDKAEQYF.

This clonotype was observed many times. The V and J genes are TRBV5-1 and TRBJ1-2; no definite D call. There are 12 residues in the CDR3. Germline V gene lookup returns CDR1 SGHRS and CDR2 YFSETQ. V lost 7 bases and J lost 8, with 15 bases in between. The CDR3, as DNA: TGCGCCAGCGCCCTTAAGGCACCGGGCTACACCTTC. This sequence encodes CASALKAPGYTF.

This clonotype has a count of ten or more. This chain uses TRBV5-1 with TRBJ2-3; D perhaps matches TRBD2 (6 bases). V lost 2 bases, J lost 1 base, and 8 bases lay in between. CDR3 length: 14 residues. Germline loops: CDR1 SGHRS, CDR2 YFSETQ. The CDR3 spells CASSFGGGTDTQYF. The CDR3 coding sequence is TGCGCCAGCAGCTTCGGCGGGGGCACAGATACGCAGTATTTT. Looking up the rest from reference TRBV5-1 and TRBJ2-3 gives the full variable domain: KAGVTQTPRYLIKTRGQQVTLSCSPISGHRSVSWYQQTPGQGLQFLFEYFSETQRNKGNFPGRFSGRQFSNSRSEMNVSTLELGDSALYLCASSFGGGTDTQYFGPGTRLTVL.

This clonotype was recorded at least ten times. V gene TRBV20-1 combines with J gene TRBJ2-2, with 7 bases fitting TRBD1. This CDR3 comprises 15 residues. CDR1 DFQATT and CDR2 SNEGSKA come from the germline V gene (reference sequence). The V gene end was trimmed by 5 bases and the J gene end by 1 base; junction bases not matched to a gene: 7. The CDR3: CSAYPGTENTGELFF. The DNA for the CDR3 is TGCAGTGCTTATCCCGGGACAGAGAACACCGGGGAGCTGTTTTTT.

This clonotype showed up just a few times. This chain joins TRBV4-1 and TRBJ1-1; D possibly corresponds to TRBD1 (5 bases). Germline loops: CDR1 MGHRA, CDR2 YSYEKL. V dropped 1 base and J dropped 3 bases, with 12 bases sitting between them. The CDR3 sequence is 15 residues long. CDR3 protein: CASSQGRGGDTEAFF. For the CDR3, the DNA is TGCGCCAGCAGCCAAGGTCGAGGAGGGGACACTGAAGCTTTCTTT.

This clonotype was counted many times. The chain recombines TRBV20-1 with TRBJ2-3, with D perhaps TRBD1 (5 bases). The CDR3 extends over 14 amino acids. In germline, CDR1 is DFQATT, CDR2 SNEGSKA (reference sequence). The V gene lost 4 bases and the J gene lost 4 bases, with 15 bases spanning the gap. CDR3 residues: CSATSPGWADTQYF. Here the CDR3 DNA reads TGCAGTGCTACCTCGCCAGGGTGGGCAGATACGCAGTATTTT.

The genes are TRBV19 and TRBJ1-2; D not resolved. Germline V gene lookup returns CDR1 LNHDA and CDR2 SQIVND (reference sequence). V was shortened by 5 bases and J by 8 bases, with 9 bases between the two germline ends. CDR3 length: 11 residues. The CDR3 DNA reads TGTGCCAGTAGTGACGCGGGAGGCTACACCTTC. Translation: CASSDAGGYTF.

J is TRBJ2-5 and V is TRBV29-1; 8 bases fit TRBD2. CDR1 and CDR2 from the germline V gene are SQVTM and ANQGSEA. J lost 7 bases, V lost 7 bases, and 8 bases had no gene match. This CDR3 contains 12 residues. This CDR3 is CSGSGGRTTQYF. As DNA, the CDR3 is TGCAGCGGCTCGGGGGGGCGAACGACCCAGTACTTC.

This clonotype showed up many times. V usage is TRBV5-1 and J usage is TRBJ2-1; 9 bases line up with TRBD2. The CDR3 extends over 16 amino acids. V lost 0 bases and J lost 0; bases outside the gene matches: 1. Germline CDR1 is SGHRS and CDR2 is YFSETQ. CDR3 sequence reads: CASSLASGTSYNEQFF. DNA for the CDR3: TGCGCCAGCAGCTTGGCTAGCGGGACCTCCTACAATGAGCAGTTCTTC.

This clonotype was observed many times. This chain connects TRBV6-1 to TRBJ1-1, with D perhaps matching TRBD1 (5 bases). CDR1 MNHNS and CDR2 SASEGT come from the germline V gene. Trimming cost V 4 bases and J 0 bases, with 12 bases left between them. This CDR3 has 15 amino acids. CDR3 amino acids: CASSVFRELNTEAFF. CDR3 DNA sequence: TGTGCCAGCAGTGTTTTCAGGGAATTGAACACTGAAGCTTTCTTT.

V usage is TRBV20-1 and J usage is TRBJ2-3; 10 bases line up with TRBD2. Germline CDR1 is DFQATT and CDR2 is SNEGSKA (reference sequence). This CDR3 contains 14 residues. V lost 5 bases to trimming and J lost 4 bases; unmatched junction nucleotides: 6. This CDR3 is CSASLAGDSDTQYF. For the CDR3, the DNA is TGCAGTGCTTCGCTAGCGGGAGACTCAGATACGCAGTATTTT.

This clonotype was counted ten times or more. CDR3 DNA sequence: TGCAGTGCCCACGCCCGGGAGATCAATGAGCAGTTCTTC. Translated: CSAHAREINEQFF. The chain uses TRBV20-1 and TRBJ2-1, with D possibly being TRBD2 (6 bases). V shed 6 bases and J shed 6 bases, with 15 bases lying between them. Germline loops: CDR1 DFQATT, CDR2 SNEGSKA (reference sequence). The CDR3 length is 13 residues.

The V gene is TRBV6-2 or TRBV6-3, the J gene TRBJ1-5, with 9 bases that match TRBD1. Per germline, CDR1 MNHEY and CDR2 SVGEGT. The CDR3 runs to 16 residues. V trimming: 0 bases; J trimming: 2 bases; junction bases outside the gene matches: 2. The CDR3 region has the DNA TGTGCCAGCAGTTACTCTCGGACAGGGGGCAATCAGCCCCAGCATTTT. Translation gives CASSYSRTGGNQPQHF.

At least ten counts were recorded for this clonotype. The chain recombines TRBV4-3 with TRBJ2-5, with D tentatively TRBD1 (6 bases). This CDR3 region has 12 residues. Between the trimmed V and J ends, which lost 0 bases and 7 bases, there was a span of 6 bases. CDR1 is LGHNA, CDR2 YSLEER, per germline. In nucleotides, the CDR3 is TGCGCCAGCAGCCAAGACAGGGGGACCCAGTACTTC. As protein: CASSQDRGTQYF.

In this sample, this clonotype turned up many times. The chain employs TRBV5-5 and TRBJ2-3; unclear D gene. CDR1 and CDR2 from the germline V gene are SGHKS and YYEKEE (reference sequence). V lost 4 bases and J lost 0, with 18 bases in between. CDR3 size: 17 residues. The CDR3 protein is CASSIYNLGMSTDTQYF. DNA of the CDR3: TGTGCCAGCAGCATCTACAACTTAGGAATGAGCACAGATACGCAGTATTTT.

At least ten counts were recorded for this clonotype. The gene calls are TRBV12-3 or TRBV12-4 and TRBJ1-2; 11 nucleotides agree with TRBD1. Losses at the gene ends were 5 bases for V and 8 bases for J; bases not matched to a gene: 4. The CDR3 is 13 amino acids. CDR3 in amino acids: CASSGQGARGYTF. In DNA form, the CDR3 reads TGTGCCAGCAGTGGACAGGGGGCACGAGGCTACACCTTC.